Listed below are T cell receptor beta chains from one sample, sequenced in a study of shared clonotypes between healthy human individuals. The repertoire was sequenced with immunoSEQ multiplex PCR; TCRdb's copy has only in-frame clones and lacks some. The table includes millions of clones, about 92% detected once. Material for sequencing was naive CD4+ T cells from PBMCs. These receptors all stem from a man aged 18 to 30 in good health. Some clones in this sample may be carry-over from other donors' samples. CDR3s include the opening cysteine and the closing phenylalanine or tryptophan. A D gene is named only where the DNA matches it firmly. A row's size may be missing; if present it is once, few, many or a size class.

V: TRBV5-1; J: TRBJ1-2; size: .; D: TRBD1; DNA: TGCGCCAGCAGCTTGGGATCTGGACAGGGGATCTTCTATGGCTACACCTTC; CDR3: CASSLGSGQGIFYGYTF
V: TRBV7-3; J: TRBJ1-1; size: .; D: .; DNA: TGTGCCAGCAGCTCAGCAGGGGTGAACACTGAAGCTTTCTTT; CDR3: CASSSAGVNTEAFF
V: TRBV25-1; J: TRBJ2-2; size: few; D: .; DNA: TGTGCCAGCAGGGCCGGGACACTCAACACCGGGGAGCTGTTTTTT; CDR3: CASRAGTLNTGELFF
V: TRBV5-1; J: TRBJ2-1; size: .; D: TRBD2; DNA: TGCGCCAGCAGCTTGGCCTTGGCGGGAGGAGGCAATGAGCAGTTCTTC; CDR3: CASSLALAGGGNEQFF
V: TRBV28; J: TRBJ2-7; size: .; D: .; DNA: TGTGCCAGCAGTCCGGAGCGCTCCTACGAGCAGTACTTC; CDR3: CASSPERSYEQYF
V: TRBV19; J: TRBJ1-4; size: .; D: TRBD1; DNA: TGTGCCAGTAGAAACAGGGGGAATGAAAAACTGTTTTTT; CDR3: CASRNRGNEKLFF
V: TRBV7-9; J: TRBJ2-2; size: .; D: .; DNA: TGTGCCAGCAGCTTAATGAGGGCCGGGGAGCTGTTTTTT; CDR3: CASSLMRAGELFF
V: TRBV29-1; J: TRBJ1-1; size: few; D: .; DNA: TGCAGCGTTGATAACGGTCGCACTGAAGCTTTCTTT; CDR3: CSVDNGRTEAFF
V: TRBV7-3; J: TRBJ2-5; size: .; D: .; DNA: TGTGCCAGCAGCCCTTGGGGGGTAGAGACCCAGTACTTC; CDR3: CASSPWGVETQYF
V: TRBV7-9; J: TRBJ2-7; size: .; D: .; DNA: TGTGCCAGCAGCTTAGCTAGCGGATTCTCCTACGAGCAGTACTTC; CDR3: CASSLASGFSYEQYF
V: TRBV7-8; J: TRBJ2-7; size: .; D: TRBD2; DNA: TGTGCCAGCAGCTTATCCCCGGGGGGACTAATCTACGAGCAGTACTTC; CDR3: CASSLSPGGLIYEQYF
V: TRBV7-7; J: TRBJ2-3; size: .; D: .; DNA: TGTGCCAGCAGCTTAAGCGGCCCGGATACGCAGTATTTT; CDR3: CASSLSGPDTQYF
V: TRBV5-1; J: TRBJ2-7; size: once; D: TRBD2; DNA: TGCGCCAGCAGCTTGGGGGGTCTAGCGGCACCCTACGAGCAGTACTTC; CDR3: CASSLGGLAAPYEQYF
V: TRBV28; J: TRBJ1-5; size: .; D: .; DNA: TGTGCCAGCAGTTTAACCCGCCTCAATCAGCCCCAGCATTTT; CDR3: CASSLTRLNQPQHF
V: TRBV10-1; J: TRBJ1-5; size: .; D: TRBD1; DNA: TGCGCCAGCAGCCGGGACAGGGATTGCAATCAGCCCCAGCATTTT; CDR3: CASSRDRDCNQPQHF
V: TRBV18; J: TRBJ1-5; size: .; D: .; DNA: TGTGCCAGCTCACCACGCCCGCAGCTCTATAGCAATCAGCCCCAGCATTTT; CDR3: CASSPRPQLYSNQPQHF
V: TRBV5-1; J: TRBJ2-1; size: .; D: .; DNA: TGCGCCAGCAGCTGGGGGCGTAATGAGCAGTTCTTC; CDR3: CASSWGRNEQFF
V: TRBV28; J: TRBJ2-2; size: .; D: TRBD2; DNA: TGTGCCAGCAGACTTACGACTAGCGGGAGTTCTATCGGGGAGCTGTTTTTT; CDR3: CASRLTTSGSSIGELFF
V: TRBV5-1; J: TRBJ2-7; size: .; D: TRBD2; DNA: TGCGCCAGTTATAGCGGGGAGACTTTCTACGAGCAGTACTTC; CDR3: CASYSGETFYEQYF
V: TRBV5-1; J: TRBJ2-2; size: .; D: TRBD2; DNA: TGCGCCAGCAGCTTGCTAGCGGGAGCGGCCGGGGAGCTGTTTTTT; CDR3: CASSLLAGAAGELFF
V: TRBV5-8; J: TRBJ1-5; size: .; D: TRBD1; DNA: TGTGCCAGCAGCTTGGGACAGGGTTCTTTTCTGCCCCAGCATTTT; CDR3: CASSLGQGSFLPQHF
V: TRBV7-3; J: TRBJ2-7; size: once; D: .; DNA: TGTGCCAGCAGCTTAATGCCGTGGGCCCGCTGGGCCTACGAGCAGTACTTC; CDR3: CASSLMPWARWAYEQYF
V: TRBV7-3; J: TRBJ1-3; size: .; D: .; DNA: TGTGCCAGCAGTTTGGGGTATGGAAACACCATATATTTT; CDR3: CASSLGYGNTIYF
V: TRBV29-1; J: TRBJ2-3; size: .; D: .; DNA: TGCAGCTCCCAGGGGGAATACAGGGAGGGCACAGATACGCAGTATTTT; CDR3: CSSQGEYREGTDTQYF
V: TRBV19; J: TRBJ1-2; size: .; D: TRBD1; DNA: TGTGCCAGTAGGCCGGGACAGGGAAACTATGGCTACACCTTC; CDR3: CASRPGQGNYGYTF
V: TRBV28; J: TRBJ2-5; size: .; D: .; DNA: TGTGCCAGCAGTCCCGGACAGATCCAAGAGACCCAGTACTTC; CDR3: CASSPGQIQETQYF
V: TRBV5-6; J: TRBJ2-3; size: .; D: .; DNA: TGTGCCAGCAGGAGAGACGATACGCAGTATTTT; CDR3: CASRRDDTQYF
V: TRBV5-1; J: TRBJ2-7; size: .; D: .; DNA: TGCGCCAGCAGCGCAGCCTACGAGCAGTACTTC; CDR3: CASSAAYEQYF
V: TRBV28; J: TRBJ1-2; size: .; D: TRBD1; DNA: TGTGCCAGCAGCGAACACAGGGGTTCTTCCGGCTACACCTTC; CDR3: CASSEHRGSSGYTF
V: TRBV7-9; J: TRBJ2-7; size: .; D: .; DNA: TGTGCCAGCAGCTTAATACAGGGCTACGAGCAGTACTTC; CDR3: CASSLIQGYEQYF
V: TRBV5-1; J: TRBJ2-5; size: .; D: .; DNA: TGCGCCAGCAGCATCTCCTTCCAAGAGACCCAGTACTTC; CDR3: CASSISFQETQYF
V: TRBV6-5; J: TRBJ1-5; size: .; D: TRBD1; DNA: TGTGCCAGCAGTAGGACAGGGGGCGGAGGGCAGCCCCAGCATTTT; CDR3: CASSRTGGGGQPQHF
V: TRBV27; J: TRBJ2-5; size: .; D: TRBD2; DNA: TGTGCCAGCAGTTTGCTTACTGGCGGGAGTCGCCAAGAGACCCAGTACTTC; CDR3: CASSLLTGGSRQETQYF
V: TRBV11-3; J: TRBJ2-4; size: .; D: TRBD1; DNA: TGTGCCAGCAGCTTGGGACAGTCCGACATTCAGTACTTC; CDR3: CASSLGQSDIQYF
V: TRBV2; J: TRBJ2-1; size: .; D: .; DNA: TGTGCCAGCATGGGATTCGGGACGGATTACAATGAGCAGTTCTTC; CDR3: CASMGFGTDYNEQFF
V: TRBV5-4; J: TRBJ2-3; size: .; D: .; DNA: TGTGCCAGCAGCTTGGGAGGAGCTGGCACAGATACGCAGTATTTT; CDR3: CASSLGGAGTDTQYF
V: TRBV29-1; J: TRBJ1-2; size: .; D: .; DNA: TGCAGTGCGAGTCCCGGGACCGGCTATGGCTACACCTTC; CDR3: CSASPGTGYGYTF
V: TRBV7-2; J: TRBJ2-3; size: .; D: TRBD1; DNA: TGTGCCAGCAGCTTACGGGGACAGCCTAGCACAGATACGCAGTATTTT; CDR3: CASSLRGQPSTDTQYF
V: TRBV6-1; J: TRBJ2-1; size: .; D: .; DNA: TGTGCCAGCACTGTTGCACCGGGCTCCTACAATGAGCAGTTCTTC; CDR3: CASTVAPGSYNEQFF
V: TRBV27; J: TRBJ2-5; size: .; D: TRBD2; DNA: TGTGCCAGCAGCGGACTAGTTGGGGAGACCCAGTACTTC; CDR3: CASSGLVGETQYF
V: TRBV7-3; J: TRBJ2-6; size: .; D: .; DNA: TGTGCCAGCAGCTTAATGACCACAGGGTCTGGGGCCAACGTCCTGACTTTC; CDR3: CASSLMTTGSGANVLTF
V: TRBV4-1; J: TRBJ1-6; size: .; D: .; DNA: TGCGCCAGCAGCCAAGAGGGCAGCTCCTATAATTCACCCCTCCACTTT; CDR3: CASSQEGSSYNSPLHF
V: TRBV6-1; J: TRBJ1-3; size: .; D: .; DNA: TGTGCCAGCAGTGACCCCCGGGGCATTCTCTCTGGAAACACCATATATTTT; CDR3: CASSDPRGILSGNTIYF
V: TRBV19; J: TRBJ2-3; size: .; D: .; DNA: TGTGCCAGTAGTTACGGGGGGCAAGATACGCAGTATTTT; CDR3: CASSYGGQDTQYF
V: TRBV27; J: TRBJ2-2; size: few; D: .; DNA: TGTGCCAGCAGCCGGGCAGGGGCCACCGGGGAGCTGTTTTTT; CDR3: CASSRAGATGELFF
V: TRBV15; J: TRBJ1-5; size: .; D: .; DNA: TGTGCCACCAGGGCAGGGAGGGATAGCAATCAGCCCCAGCATTTT; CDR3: CATRAGRDSNQPQHF
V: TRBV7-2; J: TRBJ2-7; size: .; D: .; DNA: TGTGCCAGCAGCTTAGGACGGAGCGAGCAGTACTTC; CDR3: CASSLGRSEQYF
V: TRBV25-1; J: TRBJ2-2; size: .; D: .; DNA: TGTGCCAGCAGTGTAACAGGCAGGGGCGGACCCGGGGAGCTGTTTTTT; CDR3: CASSVTGRGGPGELFF
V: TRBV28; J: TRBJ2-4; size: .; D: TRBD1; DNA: TGTGCCAGCAGTTCCCCGGGACAGGGCAAAAACATTCAGTACTTC; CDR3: CASSSPGQGKNIQYF
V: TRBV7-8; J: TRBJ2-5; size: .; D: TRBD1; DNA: TGTGCCAGCAGCCCGAGGGACAGGATCACCCAAGAGACCCAGTACTTC; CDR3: CASSPRDRITQETQYF
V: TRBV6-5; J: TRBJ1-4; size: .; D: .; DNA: TGTGCCTGCAAGGATCGGACTAATGAAAAACTGTTTTTT; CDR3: CACKDRTNEKLFF
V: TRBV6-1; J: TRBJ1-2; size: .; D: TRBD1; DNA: TGTGCCCAGGGGGAACAGACCCCCTATAACTATGGCTACACCTTC; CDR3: CAQGEQTPYNYGYTF
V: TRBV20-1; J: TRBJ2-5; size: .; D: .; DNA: TGCAGTGCTAATAACCAAGAGACCCAGTACTTC; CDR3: CSANNQETQYF
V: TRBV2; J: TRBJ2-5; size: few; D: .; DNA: TGTGCCAGCAGTGAAGCTCCAGAGACCCAGTACTTC; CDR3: CASSEAPETQYF
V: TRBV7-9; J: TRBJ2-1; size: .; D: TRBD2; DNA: TGTGCCAGCAGCAAAGGGGCTAGCGGGTTTTACAATGAGCAGTTCTTC; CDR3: CASSKGASGFYNEQFF
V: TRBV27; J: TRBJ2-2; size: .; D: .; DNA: TGTGCCAGCAGTTTAAAGAGTAACACCGGGGAGCTGTTTTTT; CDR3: CASSLKSNTGELFF
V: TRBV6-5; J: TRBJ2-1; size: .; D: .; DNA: TGTGCCAGCAGACGGGACCCCTACAATGAGCAGTTCTTC; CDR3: CASRRDPYNEQFF
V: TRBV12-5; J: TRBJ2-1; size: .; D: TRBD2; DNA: TGTGCTAGTGGTTTGCAGCTAGCGGGAGGGCAGAGGGGTGAGCAGTTCTTC; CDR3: CASGLQLAGGQRGEQFF
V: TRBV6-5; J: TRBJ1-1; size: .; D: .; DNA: TGTGCCAGCAGCCGGGACCCGGGGGGCACTGAAGCTTTCTTT; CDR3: CASSRDPGGTEAFF
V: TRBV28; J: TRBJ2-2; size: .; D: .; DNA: TGTGCCAGCGAGGATTTGATCGGCGGGGAGCTGTTTTTT; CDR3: CASEDLIGGELFF